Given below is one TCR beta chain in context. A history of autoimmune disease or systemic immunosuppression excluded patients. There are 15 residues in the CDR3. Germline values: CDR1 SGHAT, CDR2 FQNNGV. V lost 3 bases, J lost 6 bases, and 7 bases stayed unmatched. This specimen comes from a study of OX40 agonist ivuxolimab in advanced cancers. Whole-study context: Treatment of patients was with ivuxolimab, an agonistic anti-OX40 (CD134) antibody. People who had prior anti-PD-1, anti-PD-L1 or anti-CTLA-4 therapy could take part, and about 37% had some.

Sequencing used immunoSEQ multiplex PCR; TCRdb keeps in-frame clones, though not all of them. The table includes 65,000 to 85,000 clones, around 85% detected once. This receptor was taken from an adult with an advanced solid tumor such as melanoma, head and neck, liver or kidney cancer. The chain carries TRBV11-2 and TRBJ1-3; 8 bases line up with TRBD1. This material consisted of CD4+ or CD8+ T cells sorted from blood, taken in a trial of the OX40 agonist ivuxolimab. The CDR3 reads CASSLGQDFVNTIYF. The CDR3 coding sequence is TGTGCCAGCAGCTTGGGACAGGACTTCGTAAACACCATATATTTT.